Given below is one T cell receptor (beta chain) in context. Its antigen is unidentified. The data originate from a study of cytomegalovirus exposure and HLA in healthy donors. Study-wide findings and caveats: The study flagged approximately 180 TCR beta chains as cytomegalovirus-associated. A few of the chains that were CMV-associated were confirmed in vitro to be specific for CMV antigens.

This CDR3 region has 15 residues. Trimming stripped 0 bases from V and 1 base from J, with 7 bases between. Germline V gene lookup returns CDR1 MNHEY and CDR2 SVGAGI. Primers for the PCR totalled 60 Vbeta and 13 Jbeta. Measured with immunoSEQ multiplex PCR; TCRdb has only the in-frame clones, and not every one. In the table there are approximately 90,000 clones, about 75% of which are singletons. The chain carries TRBV6-5 and TRBJ1-5, with D possibly TRBD1 on 6 matching bases. Sequencing was performed on PBMCs. The origin of this receptor is a man aged 40-50 years in good health and CMV-seronegative. Here the CDR3 DNA reads TGTGCCAGCAGTTACTCGAGGGGGAGCAATCAGCCCCAGCATTTT. This gives the protein CASSYSRGSNQPQHF.